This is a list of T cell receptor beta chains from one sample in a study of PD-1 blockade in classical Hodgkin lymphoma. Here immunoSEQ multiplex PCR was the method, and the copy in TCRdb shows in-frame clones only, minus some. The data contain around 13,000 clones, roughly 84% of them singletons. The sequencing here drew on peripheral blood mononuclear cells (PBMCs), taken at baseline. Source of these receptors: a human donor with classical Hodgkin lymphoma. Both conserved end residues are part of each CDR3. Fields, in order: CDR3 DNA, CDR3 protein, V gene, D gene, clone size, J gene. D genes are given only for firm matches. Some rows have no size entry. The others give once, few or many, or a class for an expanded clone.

TGTGCCAGCAGCACCCCGGACAAAGGACCTGGAAACACCATATATTTT	CASSTPDKGPGNTIYF	TRBV28	NA	once	TRBJ1-3
TGTGCCAGCAGCTTAGGGCTAGCGGCAGATACGCAGTATTTT	CASSLGLAADTQYF	TRBV7-2	TRBD2	NA	TRBJ2-3
TGTGCCAGCAGCTTATGGGGGGACACTGAAGCTTTCTTT	CASSLWGDTEAFF	TRBV7-3	NA	NA	TRBJ1-1
TGTGCCAGTTCTCTCGAGGCCGGGACAGGGGACGAGCAGTACTTC	CASSLEAGTGDEQYF	TRBV19	TRBD1	NA	TRBJ2-7
TGTGCCAGCAGTTACCGGGCGGGTCTGAACACTGAAGCTTTCTTT	CASSYRAGLNTEAFF	TRBV6-5	NA	NA	TRBJ1-1
TGTGCCAGCAGCTTGAGGCAGGGAAAAGAGGACACCTTC	CASSLRQGKEDTF	TRBV11-2	NA	NA	TRBJ1-2
TGTGCCAGCAGCTTACCGACTAGCGGGATTACAGATACGCAGTATTTT	CASSLPTSGITDTQYF	TRBV25-1	TRBD2	NA	TRBJ2-3
TGTGCCACCAGCAGAGATCGGACAGGGGGCACAGATACGCAGTATTTT	CATSRDRTGGTDTQYF	TRBV15	TRBD1	NA	TRBJ2-3
TGTGCCAGTAGTGACAGGGGGTTAGGCGAAAAACTGTTTTTT	CASSDRGLGEKLFF	TRBV19	TRBD1	once	TRBJ1-4
TGTGCCAGCAGTTACTCGAAGGTGGGCAGGGGCCGGGGCTACACCTTC	CASSYSKVGRGRGYTF	TRBV6-6	NA	NA	TRBJ1-2
TGTGCCAGCACCGAGACCACTGAAGCTTTCTTT	CASTETTEAFF	TRBV6-5	NA	NA	TRBJ1-1
TGTGCCAGCAGCTTTGACAGAAGCCGGCCGAACACCGGGGAGCTGTTTTTT	CASSFDRSRPNTGELFF	TRBV7-9	NA	NA	TRBJ2-2
TGCAGCGTTCTGGTGGGGCCTGGAACTGAAGCTTTCTTT	CSVLVGPGTEAFF	TRBV29-1	NA	NA	TRBJ1-1
TGTGCCAGTAGTCCCTTTGGGCGGGAGGACGGAGAGACCCAGTACTTC	CASSPFGREDGETQYF	TRBV19	TRBD2	NA	TRBJ2-5
TGTGCCAGTAGTCCGCGGGACGGGGAGGAAGAGACCCAGTACTTC	CASSPRDGEEETQYF	TRBV19	NA	NA	TRBJ2-5
TGCAGCGTTGTAGGGATAGGGGGAGTGAACACTGAAGCTTTCTTT	CSVVGIGGVNTEAFF	TRBV29-1	NA	medium-sized	TRBJ1-1
TGTGCCAGCAGCCCCCGAGGGGTCGAGCAGTACTTC	CASSPRGVEQYF	TRBV6-5	NA	NA	TRBJ2-7
TGTGCCAGTCGGGGACAGGGGAAGACTGAAGCTTTCTTT	CASRGQGKTEAFF	TRBV6-6	TRBD1	once	TRBJ1-1
TGTGCCAGCAGCCAGGACAGGGGGAACACTGAAGCTTTCTTT	CASSQDRGNTEAFF	TRBV27	TRBD1	NA	TRBJ1-1
TGTGCCAGCAGCTTAGAACAGGGGGCTTCTGAAGCTTTCTTT	CASSLEQGASEAFF	TRBV11-2	TRBD1	few	TRBJ1-1
TGCGCCAGCAGCCCGTCGAGTCCCTTAGGGCAGGGGGCCTGGTATGGCTACACCTTC	CASSPSSPLGQGAWYGYTF	TRBV5-1	TRBD1	NA	TRBJ1-2
TGTGCCACCAGCAGAGAGATAGGTGGCTACACCTTC	CATSREIGGYTF	TRBV15	NA	few	TRBJ1-2
TGTGCCAGCAGTGTAGAACAGAACACTGAAGCTTTCTTT	CASSVEQNTEAFF	TRBV6-4	NA	few	TRBJ1-1
TGTGCCAGCAGCTTGCGCAGGAACACTGAAGCTTTCTTT	CASSLRRNTEAFF	TRBV5-4	NA	NA	TRBJ1-1
TGTGCCAGCAGCTTGGTTGGAAAGAACACCGGGGAGCTGTTTTTT	CASSLVGKNTGELFF	TRBV5-6	NA	NA	TRBJ2-2